Here is one TCR beta chain with its context. This record belongs to a study of blood T cell repertoires in COVID-19. At the level of the study: Both acute and convalescent COVID-19 samples were obtained from the United States, Italy and Spain. In each case, the material was cDNA or gDNA derived from T cells, B-cell-depleted T cells, or PBMCs.

V lost 3 bases to trimming and J lost 5 bases, with 10 bases between them. The CDR3 runs to 13 residues. Original processing notes: Reference gene primer amplification gave estimated nucleated cell counts. The data were produced by immunoSEQ multiplex PCR, yet TCRdb's version contains in-frame clones alone and is incomplete. The V and J calls and clone size come from that table; D and trimming were worked out from the DNA. In the table there are more than 120,000 clones, just under 90% of which are singletons. Sequenced material: peripheral blood. The TCR sequence derives from a woman in her forties or fifties with active or convalescent COVID-19. The chain recombines TRBV12-3 or TRBV12-4 with TRBJ1-1; perhaps TRBD1 as D (5 bases). In DNA form, the CDR3 reads TGTGCCAGCAGTTTCGGGTCAGGGACTGAAGCTTTCTTT. Translating it yields CASSFGSGTEAFF.